Below, one TCR beta chain is given with its context. Its antigen is not yet known. Base qualities were left out, and no much larger clone turns up one base away. The data stem from a study of T cell responses to AZD1222 COVID-19 vaccine (dated by TCRdb to 2020 to 2022). For the wider study: A total of 233 trial participants underwent TCR sequencing, of whom nearly 210 received two doses of AZD1222 and some 25 received two doses of the MenACWY control vaccine. Trial participants were enrolled by age into 18-55, 56-69 and 70-plus year subgroups, with 148, 28 and 57 TCR-sequenced participants respectively. The study at large found these results: Only five to seven AZD1222 recipients were SARS-CoV-2 seropositive at baseline, limiting conclusions about previously exposed vaccinees. Nearly half of unique spike-specific TCRs reportedly recognized epitopes outside regions mutated in the B.1.351 and B.1.1.7 variants. No day 14 peak-response samples were available, so repertoires were characterized only after the peak T cell response. CD4 TCRs associated with the vaccine covered the entire spike protein, and the dominant responses were in regions 160-218 and 743-854. Participants were mostly white British, with more females than males. The authors suggested clonal diversity may have been underestimated. The 56-69-year group was small, and its depth increase did not reach significance, likely because of low power. Spike-specific TCR breadth and depth rose significantly after two AZD1222 doses compared with day 0 and with MenACWY recipients.

From cysteine to phenylalanine, the CDR3 is 12 amino acids long. The kept DNA is CDR3 alone, 36 bases in frame from the first base. Sequences MDHEN (CDR1) and SYDVKM (CDR2) are obtained from the germline V gene. Cut back by 3 bases and 11 bases, the V and J ends lie 11 bases apart. Reading the label with the study, this specimen's time point is: about 28 days (+/-7) after the second vaccine dose. The sample's treatment or condition label, in plain terms: meningococcal conjugate vaccine given as trial control. Vaccinee samples were obtained from the UK trials COV001 and COV002, which included a single-blind randomized controlled phase 2/3 trial of AZD1222 (ChAdOx1 nCoV-19) in healthy adults. Trial participant PBMC samples were collected at day 0 and day 28 after the second dose for TCRbeta chain sequencing. The CDR3 regions of human TCRbeta chains were analyzed by immunosequencing. The published analysis was carried out like this. Repertoire TCRs were checked for matches against a reference library of SARS-CoV-2-specific TCRs that had been generated using the MIRA antigen-specificity platform. Breadth was defined as the fraction of unique TCRs that were SARS-CoV-2-associated, and depth was defined as the fraction of total T cells that were SARS-CoV-2-associated. Using the MIRA data, each spike-specific TCR was mapped to the spike region that the TCR reacts to and placed in a CD4 or CD8 class. Log10-transformed breadth and depth values were compared by one-way ANOVA with Sidak's multiple comparisons tests. What TCRdb holds here is the immuneACCESS table cut down to in-frame rearrangements. Part of the clones is not present; checked against another copy, under half of the missing clones reflect an unresolved V gene, and the others are unexplained. That table furnishes V, J and clone size, whereas the DNA furnished D and trimming. The sample table records some 200,000 clones; just over 90% of these occur just once. The biggest ten clones account for 3.6% of the sample.

This TCR was recovered from an adult who received the MenACWY meningococcal vaccine as a control. The V and J genes are TRBV28 and TRBJ2-1; possibly the D gene is TRBD1, per 5 matching bases. The specimen was peripheral blood, collected 28 days after the second dose of the MenACWY control vaccine. The nucleotide sequence reads as follows: TGTGCCAGCAGTTTTCCCCAGGGCAAGCAGTTCTTC. It codes for CASSFPQGKQFF.